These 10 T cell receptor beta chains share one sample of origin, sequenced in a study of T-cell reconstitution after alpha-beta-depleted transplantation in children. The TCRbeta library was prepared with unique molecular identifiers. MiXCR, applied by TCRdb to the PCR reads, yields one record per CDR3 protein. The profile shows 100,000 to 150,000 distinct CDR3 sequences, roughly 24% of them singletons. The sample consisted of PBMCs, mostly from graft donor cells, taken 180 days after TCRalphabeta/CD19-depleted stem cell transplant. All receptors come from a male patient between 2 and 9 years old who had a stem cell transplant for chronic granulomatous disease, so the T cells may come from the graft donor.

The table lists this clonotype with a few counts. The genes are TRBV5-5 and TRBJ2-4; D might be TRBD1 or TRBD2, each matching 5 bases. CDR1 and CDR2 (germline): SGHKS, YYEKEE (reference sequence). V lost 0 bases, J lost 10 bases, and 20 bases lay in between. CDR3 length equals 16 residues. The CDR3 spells CASSLVGPALTQIQYF. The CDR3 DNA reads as TGTGCCAGCAGCTTGGTGGGACCGGCCCTAACCCAGATTCAGTACTTC.

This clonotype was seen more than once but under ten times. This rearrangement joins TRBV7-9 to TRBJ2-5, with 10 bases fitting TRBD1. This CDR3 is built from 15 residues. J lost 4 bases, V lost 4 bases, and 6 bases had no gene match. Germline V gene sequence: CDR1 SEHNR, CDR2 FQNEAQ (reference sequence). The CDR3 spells CASSSLTGGGETQYF. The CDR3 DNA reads TGTGCCAGCAGCTCATTGACAGGGGGCGGAGAGACCCAGTACTTC.

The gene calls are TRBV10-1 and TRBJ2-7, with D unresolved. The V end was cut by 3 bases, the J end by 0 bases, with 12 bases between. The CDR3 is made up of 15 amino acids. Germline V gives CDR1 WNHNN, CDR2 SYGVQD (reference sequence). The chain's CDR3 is CASSDGMGASYEQYF. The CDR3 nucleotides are TGCGCCAGCAGTGATGGCATGGGCGCCTCCTACGAGCAGTACTTC.

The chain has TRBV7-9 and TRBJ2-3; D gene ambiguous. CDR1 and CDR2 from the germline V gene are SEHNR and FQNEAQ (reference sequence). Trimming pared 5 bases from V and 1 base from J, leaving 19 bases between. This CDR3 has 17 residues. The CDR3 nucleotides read TGTGCCAGCAGCCGAATCCCTCAGAGCGAGGGCACAGATACGCAGTATTTT. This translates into CASSRIPQSEGTDTQYF.

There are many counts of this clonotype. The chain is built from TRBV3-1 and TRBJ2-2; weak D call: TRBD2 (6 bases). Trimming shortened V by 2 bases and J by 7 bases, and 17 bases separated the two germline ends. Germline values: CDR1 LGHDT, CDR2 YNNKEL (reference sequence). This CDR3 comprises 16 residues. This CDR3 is CASSQTGRDQGGELFF. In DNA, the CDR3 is TGTGCCAGCAGCCAAACCGGGAGAGACCAGGGCGGGGAGCTGTTTTTT.

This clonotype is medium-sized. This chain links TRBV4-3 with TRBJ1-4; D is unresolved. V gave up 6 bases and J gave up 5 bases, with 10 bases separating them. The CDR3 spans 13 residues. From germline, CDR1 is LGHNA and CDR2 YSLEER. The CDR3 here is CASSEWSNEKLFF. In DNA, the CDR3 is TGCGCCAGCAGTGAATGGTCGAATGAAAAACTGTTTTTT.

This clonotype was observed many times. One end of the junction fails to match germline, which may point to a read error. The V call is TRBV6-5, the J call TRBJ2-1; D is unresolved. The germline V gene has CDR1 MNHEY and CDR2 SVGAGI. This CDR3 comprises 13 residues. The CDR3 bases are TGTGCCAGCACTTACCGGCTGGGCAATGAGCAGTTCTTC. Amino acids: CASTYRLGNEQFF.

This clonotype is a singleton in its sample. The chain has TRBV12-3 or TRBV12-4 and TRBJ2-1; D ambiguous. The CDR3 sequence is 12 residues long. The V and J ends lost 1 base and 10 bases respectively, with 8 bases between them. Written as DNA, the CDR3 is TGTGCCAGCAGTTTAGGGGTCGGAGAGCAGTTCTTC. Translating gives CASSLGVGEQFF.

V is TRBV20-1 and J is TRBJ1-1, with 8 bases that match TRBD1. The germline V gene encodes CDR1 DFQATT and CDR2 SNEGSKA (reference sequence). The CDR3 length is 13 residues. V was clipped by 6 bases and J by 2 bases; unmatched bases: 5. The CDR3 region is CSARTGRNTEAFF. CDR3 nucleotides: TGCAGTGCCAGGACAGGGAGAAACACTGAAGCTTTCTTT.

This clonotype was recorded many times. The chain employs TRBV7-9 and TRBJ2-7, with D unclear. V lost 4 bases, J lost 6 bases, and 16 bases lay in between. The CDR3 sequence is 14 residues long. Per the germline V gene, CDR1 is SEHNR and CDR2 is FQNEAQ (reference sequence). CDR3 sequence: CASSSSEPDREQYF. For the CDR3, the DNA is TGTGCCAGCAGCTCTAGTGAGCCCGATCGCGAGCAGTACTTC.